This TCR beta chain was obtained from a study of identical twins. General study results and limits: The degree of excess twin sharing was weaker in beta out-of-frame sequences.

Each CDR3 protein gets one entry after TCRdb re-called the 5' RACE reads with MiXCR. The data show 450,000 or so distinct CDR3 sequences, with roughly 13% seen just once and approximately 0.9% held by the top ten. This clonotype was seen more than once but under ten times. Its antigen is undetermined. Trimming left V 3 bases short and J 5 bases short, with 19 bases between. The CDR3 sequence is 15 residues long. Germline lookup yields CDR1 GTSNPN and CDR2 SVGIG (reference sequence). The sample was also linked to a second study, of yellow fever vaccine responses in identical twins.

This clonotype was obtained from a woman between 18 and 30 years old in good health. The gene calls are TRBV30 and TRBJ2-5; a weak D match, TRBD1 (6 bases). Sequenced input: CD4+ T cells sorted from blood. As DNA, the CDR3 is TGTGCCTGGAGCCGATCCCTGACAGGCGGGGAGACCCAGTACTTC. Its translation: CAWSRSLTGGETQYF.